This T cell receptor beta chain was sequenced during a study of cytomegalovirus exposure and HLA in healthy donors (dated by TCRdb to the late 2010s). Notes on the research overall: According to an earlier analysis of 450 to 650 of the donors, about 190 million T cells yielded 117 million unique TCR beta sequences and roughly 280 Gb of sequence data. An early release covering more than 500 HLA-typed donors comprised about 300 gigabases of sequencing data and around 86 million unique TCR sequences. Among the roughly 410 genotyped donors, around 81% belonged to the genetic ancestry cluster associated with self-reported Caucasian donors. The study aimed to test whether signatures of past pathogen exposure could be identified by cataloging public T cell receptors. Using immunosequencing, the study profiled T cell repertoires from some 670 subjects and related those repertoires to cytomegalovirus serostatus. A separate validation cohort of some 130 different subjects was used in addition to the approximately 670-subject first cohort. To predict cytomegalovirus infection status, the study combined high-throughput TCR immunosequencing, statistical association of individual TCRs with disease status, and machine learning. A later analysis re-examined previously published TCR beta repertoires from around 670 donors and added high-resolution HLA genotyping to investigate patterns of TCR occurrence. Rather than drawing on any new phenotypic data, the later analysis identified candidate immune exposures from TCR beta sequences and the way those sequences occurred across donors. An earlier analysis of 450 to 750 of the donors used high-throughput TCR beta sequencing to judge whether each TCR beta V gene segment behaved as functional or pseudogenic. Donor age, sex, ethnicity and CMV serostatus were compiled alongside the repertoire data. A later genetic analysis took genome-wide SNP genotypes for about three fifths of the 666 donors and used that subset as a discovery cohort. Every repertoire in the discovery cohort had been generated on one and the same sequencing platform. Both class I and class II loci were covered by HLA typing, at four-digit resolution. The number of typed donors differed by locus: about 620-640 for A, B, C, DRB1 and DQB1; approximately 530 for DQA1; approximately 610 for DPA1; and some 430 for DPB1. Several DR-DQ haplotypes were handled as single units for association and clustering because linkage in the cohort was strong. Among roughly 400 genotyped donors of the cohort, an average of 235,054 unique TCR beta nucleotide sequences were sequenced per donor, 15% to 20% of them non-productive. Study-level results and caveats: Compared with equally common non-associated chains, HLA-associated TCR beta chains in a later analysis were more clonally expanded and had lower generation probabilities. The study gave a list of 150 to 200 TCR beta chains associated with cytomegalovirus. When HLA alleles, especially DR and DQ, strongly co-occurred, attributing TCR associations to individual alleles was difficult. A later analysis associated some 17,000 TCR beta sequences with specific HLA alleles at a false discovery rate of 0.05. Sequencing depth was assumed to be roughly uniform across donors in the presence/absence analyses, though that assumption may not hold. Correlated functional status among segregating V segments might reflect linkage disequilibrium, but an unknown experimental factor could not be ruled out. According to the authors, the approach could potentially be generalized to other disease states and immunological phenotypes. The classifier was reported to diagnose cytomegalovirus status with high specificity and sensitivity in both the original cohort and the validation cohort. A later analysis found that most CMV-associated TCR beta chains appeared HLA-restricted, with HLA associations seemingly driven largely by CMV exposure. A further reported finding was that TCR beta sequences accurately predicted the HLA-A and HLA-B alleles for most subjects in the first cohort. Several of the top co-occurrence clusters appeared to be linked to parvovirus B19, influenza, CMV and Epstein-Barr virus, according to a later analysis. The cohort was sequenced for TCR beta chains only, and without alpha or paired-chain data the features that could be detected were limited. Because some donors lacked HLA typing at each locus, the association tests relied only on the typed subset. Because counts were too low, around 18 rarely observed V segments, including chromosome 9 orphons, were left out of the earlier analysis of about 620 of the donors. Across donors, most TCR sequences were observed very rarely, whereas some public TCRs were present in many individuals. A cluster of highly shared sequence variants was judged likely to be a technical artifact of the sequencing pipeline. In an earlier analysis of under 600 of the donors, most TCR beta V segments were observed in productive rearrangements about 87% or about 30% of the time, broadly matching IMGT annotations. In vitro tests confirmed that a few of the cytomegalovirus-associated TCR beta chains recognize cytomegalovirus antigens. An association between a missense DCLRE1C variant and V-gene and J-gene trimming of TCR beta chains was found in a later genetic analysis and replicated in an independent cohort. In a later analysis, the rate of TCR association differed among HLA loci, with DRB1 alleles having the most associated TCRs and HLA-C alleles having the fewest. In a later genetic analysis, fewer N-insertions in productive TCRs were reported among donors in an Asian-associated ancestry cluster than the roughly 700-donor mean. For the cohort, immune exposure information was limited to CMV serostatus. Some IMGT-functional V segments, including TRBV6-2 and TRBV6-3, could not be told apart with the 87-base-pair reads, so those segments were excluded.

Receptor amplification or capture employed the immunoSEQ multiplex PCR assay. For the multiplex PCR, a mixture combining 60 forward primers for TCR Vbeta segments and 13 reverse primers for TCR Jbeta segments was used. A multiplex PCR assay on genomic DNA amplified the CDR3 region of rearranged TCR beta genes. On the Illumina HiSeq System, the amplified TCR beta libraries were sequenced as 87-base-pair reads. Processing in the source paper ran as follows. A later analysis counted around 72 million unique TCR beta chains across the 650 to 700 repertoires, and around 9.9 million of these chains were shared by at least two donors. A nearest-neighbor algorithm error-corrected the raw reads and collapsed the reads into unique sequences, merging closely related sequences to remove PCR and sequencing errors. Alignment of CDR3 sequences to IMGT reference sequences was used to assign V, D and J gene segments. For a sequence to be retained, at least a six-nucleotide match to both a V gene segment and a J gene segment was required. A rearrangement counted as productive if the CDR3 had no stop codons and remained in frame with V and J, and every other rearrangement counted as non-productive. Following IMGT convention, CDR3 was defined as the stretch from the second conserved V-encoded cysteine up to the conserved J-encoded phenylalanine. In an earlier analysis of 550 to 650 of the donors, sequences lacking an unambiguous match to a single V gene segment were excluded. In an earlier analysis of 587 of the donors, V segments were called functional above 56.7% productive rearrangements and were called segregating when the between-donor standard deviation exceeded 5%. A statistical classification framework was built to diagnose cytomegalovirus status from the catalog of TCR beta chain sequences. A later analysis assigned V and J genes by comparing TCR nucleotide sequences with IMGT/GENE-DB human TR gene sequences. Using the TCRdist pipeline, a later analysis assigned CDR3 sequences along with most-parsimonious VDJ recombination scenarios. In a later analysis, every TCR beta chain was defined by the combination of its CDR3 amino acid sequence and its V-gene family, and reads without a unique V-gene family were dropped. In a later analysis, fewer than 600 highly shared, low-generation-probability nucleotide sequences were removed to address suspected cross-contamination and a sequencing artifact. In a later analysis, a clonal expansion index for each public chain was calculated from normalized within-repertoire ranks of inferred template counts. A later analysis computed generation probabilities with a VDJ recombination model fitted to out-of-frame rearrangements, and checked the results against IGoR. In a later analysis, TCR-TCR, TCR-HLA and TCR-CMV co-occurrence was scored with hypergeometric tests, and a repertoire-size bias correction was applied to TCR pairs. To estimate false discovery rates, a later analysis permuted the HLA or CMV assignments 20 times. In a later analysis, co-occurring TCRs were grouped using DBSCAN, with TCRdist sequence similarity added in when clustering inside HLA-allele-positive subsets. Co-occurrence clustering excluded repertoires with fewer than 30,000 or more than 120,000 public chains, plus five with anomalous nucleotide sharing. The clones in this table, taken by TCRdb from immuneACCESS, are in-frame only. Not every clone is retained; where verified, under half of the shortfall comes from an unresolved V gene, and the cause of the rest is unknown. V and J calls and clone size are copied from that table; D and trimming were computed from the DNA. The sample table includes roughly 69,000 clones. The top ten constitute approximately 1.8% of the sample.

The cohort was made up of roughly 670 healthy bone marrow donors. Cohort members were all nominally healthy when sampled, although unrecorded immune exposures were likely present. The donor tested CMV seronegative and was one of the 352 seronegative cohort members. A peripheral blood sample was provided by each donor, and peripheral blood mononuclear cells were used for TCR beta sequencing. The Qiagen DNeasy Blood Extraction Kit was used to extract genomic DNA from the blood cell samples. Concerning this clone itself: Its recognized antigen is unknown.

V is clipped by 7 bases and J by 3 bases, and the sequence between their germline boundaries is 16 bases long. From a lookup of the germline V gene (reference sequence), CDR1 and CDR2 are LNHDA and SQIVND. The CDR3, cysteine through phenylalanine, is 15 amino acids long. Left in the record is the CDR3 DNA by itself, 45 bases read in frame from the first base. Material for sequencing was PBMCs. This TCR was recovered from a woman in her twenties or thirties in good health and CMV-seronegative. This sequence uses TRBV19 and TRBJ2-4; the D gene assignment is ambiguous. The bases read TGTGCCAGTACCATGAACTTTTTTAGCAAAAACATTCAGTACTTC. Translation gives CASTMNFFSKNIQYF. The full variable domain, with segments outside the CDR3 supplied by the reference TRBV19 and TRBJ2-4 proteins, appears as DGGITQSPKYLFRKEGQNVTLSCEQNLNHDAMYWYRQDPGQGLRLIYYSQIVNDFQKGDIAEGYSVSREKKESFPLTVTSAQKNPTAFYLCASTMNFFSKNIQYFGAGTRLSVL.